The 2 T cell receptor beta chains given below trace back to one sample, sequenced in a study of cytomegalovirus exposure and HLA in healthy donors. The PCR contained 60 Vbeta and 13 Jbeta primers. Assay used: immunoSEQ multiplex PCR; TCRdb lists only in-frame clones, some missing. The repertoire consists of 250,000 to 350,000 clones, with around 80% occurring once and the leading ten covering about 0.3%. Sequenced material: PBMCs. These receptors were obtained from a girl between 2 and 10 years old in good health and CMV-seronegative.

This sequence joins TRBV5-3 and TRBJ2-1; TRBD2 might be the D (5 bases). TRBV5-3 is noted as an ORF with a role that remains uncertain. This CDR3 is 16 amino acids long. V gave up 3 bases and J gave up 0 bases, with 13 bases separating them. Here the CDR3 DNA reads TGTGCCAGAAGCTCCCTGAGCGGTGACTCCTACAATGAGCAGTTCTTC. Its protein product is CARSSLSGDSYNEQFF.

The gene calls are TRBV7-9 and TRBJ2-7, with D tentatively TRBD2 (6 bases). The CDR3 is made up of 18 amino acids. Germline loops: CDR1 SEHNR, CDR2 FQNEAQ (reference sequence). Trimming pared 4 bases from V and 2 bases from J, leaving 24 bases between. Written as DNA, the CDR3 is TGTGCCAGCAGCTCCCCCAACATACCAGACTGGGGGGCCTACGAGCAGTACTTC. As protein: CASSSPNIPDWGAYEQYF.